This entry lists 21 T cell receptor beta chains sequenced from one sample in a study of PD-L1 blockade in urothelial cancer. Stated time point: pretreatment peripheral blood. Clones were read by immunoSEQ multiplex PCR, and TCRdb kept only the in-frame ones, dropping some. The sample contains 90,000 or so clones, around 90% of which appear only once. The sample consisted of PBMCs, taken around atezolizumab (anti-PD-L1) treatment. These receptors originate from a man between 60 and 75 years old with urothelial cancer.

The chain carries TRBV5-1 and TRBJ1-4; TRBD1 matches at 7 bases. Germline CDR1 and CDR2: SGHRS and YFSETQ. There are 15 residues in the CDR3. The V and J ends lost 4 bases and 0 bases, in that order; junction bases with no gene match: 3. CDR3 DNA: TGCGCCAGCAGCCCGCAGGGGGCAACTAATGAAAAACTGTTTTTT. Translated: CASSPQGATNEKLFF.

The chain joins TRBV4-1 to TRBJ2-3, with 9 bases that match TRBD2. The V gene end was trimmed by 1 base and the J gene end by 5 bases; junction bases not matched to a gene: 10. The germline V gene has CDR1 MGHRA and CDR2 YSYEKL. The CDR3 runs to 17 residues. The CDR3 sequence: CASSQVLSLAGKDTQYF. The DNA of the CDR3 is TGCGCCAGCAGCCAAGTTCTGTCGCTAGCGGGAAAAGATACGCAGTATTTT.

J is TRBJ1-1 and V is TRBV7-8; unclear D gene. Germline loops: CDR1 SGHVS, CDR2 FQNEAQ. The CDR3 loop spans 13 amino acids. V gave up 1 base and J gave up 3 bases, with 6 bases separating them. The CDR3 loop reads CASSLVRYTEAFF. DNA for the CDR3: TGTGCCAGCAGCTTAGTGCGGTACACTGAAGCTTTCTTT. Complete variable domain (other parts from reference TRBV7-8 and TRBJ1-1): GAGVSQSPRYKVAKRGQDVALRCDPISGHVSLFWYQQALGQGPEFLTYFQNEAQLDKSGLPSDRFFAERPEGSVSTLKIQRTQQEDSAVYLCASSLVRYTEAFFGQGTRLTVV.

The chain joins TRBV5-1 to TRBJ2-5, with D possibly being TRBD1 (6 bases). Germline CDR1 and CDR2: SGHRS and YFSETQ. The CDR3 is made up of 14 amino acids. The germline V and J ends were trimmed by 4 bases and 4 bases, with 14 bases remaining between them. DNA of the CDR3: TGCGCCAGCAGCCGCAGTTTCAGGGGAGAGACCCAGTACTTC. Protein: CASSRSFRGETQYF. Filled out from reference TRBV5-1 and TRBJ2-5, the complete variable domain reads KAGVTQTPRYLIKTRGQQVTLSCSPISGHRSVSWYQQTPGQGLQFLFEYFSETQRNKGNFPGRFSGRQFSNSRSEMNVSTLELGDSALYLCASSRSFRGETQYFGPGTRLLVL.

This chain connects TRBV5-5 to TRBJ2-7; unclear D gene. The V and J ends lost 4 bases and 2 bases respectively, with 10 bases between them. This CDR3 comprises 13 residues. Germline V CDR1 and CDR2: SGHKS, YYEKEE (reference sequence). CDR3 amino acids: CASSRRQTYEQYF. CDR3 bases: TGTGCCAGCAGCCGTAGACAAACCTACGAGCAGTACTTC.

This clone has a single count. The CDR3 nucleotides read TGCGCCAGCAGCCAAGATGGGCGGGGTATGGAGACCCAGTACTTC. This translates into CASSQDGRGMETQYF. The chain carries TRBV4-3 and TRBJ2-5, with a tentative D call TRBD2 (6 bases). V was clipped by 0 bases and J by 5 bases, with 13 bases between them. This CDR3 has 15 amino acids. The V gene's germline CDR1 is LGHNA and CDR2 YSLEER.

CDR3 amino acids: CASSSQQGDGSPLHF. The CDR3 coding sequence is TGTGCCAGTAGTTCGCAACAGGGGGATGGTTCACCCCTCCACTTT. The chain has TRBV19 and TRBJ1-6; 8 bases are shared with TRBD1. The CDR3 loop spans 15 amino acids. After removal of 5 bases from V and 9 bases from J, the junction contained 9 bases not matched to a gene. CDR1 and CDR2 (germline): LNHDA, SQIVND (reference sequence). Based on the CDR3 plus reference TRBV19 and TRBJ1-6, the full variable domain is DGGITQSPKYLFRKEGQNVTLSCEQNLNHDAMYWYRQDPGQGLRLIYYSQIVNDFQKGDIAEGYSVSREKKESFPLTVTSAQKNPTAFYLCASSSQQGDGSPLHFGNGTRLTVT.

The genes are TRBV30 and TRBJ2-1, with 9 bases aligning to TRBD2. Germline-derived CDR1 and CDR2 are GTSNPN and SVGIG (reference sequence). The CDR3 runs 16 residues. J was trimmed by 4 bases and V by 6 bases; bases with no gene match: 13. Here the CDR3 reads CACLLLSGRSYNEQFF. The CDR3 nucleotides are TGTGCCTGTCTACTGCTTAGCGGGAGATCTTACAATGAGCAGTTCTTC. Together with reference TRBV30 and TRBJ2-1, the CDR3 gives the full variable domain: SQTIHQWPATLVQPVGSPLSLECTVEGTSNPNLYWYRQAAGRGLQLLFYSVGIGQISSEVPQNLSASRPQDRQFILSSKKLLLSDSGFYLCACLLLSGRSYNEQFFGPGTRLTVL.

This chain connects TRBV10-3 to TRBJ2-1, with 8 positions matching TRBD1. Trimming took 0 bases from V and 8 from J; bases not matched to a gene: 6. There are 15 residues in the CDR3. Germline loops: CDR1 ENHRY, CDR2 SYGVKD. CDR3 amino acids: CAISESRQGLDEQFF. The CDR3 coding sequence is TGTGCCATCAGTGAGTCACGACAGGGGCTGGATGAGCAGTTCTTC.

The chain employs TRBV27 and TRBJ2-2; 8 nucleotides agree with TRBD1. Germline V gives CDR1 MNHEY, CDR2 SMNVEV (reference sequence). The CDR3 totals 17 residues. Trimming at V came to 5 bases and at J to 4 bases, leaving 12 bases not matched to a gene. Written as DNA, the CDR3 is TGTGCCAGCAGTAACCACGGACAGGGAGCGCGCACCGGGGAGCTGTTTTTT. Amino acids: CASSNHGQGARTGELFF.

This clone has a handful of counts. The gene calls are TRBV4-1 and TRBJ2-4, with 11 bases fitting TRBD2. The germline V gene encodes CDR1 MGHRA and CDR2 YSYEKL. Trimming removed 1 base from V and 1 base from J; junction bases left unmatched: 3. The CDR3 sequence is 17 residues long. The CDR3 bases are TGCGCCAGCAGCCAAGGTGCTAGCGGGAGGGCCAAAAACATTCAGTACTTC. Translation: CASSQGASGRAKNIQYF.

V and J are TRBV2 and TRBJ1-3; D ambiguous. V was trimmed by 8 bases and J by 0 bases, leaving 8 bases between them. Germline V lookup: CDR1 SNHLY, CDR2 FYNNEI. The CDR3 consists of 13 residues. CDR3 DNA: TGTGCCAGCGCTACCTACTCTGGAAACACCATATATTTT. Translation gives CASATYSGNTIYF.

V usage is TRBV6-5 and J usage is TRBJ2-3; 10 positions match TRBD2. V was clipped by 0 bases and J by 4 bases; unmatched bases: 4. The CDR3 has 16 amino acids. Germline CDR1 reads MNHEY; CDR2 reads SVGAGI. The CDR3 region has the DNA TGTGCCAGCAGTTACTCCGGGACTAGCGTTCCAGATACGCAGTATTTT. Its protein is CASSYSGTSVPDTQYF.

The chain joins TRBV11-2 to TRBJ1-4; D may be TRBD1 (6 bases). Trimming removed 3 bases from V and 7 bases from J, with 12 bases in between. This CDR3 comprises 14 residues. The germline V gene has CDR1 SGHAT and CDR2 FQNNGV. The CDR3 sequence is CASSFGGVGEKLFF. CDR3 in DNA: TGTGCCAGCAGCTTTGGGGGCGTGGGTGAAAAACTGTTTTTT.

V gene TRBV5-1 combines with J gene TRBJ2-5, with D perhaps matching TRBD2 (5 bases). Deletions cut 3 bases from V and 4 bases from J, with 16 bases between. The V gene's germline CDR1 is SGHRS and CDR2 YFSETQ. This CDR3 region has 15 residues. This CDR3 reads CASSSLEDGIETQYF. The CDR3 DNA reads TGCGCCAGCAGCTCCCTTGAAGACGGGATAGAGACCCAGTACTTC.

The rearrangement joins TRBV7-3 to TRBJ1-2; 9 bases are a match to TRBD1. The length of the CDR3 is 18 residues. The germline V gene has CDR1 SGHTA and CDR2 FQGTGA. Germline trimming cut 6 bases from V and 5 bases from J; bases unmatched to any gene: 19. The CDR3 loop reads CASSSPGTGSGERYGYTF. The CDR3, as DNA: TGTGCCAGCAGTTCACCCGGGACAGGGTCTGGTGAGAGATATGGCTACACCTTC. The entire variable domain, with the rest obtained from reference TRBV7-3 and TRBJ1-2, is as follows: GAGVSQTPSNKVTEKGKYVELRCDPISGHTALYWYRQSLGQGPEFLIYFQGTGAADDSGLPNDRFFAVRPEGSVSTLKIQRTERGDSAVYLCASSSPGTGSGERYGYTFGSGTRLTVV.

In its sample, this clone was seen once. This chain's CDR3 is CAWDRAQGTEAFF. CDR3 nucleotide sequence: TGTGCCTGGGACAGGGCGCAGGGCACTGAAGCTTTCTTT. V usage is TRBV30 and J usage is TRBJ1-1, with 7 positions matching TRBD1. Germline CDR1 is GTSNPN and CDR2 is SVGIG (reference sequence). The CDR3 runs to 13 residues. The ends lost 5 bases at V and 4 bases at J; junction bases unmatched: 7.

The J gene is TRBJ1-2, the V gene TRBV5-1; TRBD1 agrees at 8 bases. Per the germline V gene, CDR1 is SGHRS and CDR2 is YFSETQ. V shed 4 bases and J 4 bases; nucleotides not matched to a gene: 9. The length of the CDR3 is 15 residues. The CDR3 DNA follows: TGCGCCAGCAGCCCAGGACAGGGAGGGGGCTATGGCTACACCTTC. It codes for CASSPGQGGGYGYTF.

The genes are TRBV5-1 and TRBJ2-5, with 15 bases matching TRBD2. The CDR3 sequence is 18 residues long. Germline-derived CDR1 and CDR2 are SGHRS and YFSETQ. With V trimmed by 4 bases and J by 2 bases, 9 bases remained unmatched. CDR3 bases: TGCGCCAGCAGCAAAACCCCCGGGACTAGCGGGAGGCAAGAGACCCAGTACTTC. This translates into CASSKTPGTSGRQETQYF.

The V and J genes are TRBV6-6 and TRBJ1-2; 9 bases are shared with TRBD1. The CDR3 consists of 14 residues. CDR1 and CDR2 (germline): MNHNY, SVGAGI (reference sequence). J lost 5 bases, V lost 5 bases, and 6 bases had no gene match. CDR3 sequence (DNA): TGTGCCAGCAGTAAGGACAGGGGAAAATATGGCTACACCTTC. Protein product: CASSKDRGKYGYTF.

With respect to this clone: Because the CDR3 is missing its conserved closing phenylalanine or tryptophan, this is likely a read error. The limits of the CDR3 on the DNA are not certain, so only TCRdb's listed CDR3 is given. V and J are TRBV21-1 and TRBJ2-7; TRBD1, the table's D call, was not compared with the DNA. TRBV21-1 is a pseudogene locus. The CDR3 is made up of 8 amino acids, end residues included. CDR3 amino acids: CASSEGDS.